This TCR beta chain was identified in a study of read filtering for tumor transcriptome and immune sequencing. This clonotype showed up many times. Its antigen is currently unknown. The CDR3 totals 15 residues. The V gene lost 6 bases and the J gene lost 5 bases, with 18 bases spanning the gap. Points from the study as a whole: IR-seq captured clonotypes deeper and more reliably than RNA-seq.

The library was built from approximately 400 ng RNA with molecular barcoded adaptors for alpha/delta and beta/gamma chains. TCRdb independently ran MiXCR on the reads; one entry per CDR3 protein. The profile shows about 47,000 distinct CDR3 sequences, approximately 12% of them singletons. This TCR was sampled from a donor aged 40 or older with multiple myeloma. Sample: a population of CD138-negative cells sorted from bone marrow. The genes are TRBV12-3 or TRBV12-4 and TRBJ2-3; D is unclear. Here the CDR3 DNA reads TGTGCCAGCAGCTACACGGACGTTTCTGGAGATACGCAGTATTTT. Protein: CASSYTDVSGDTQYF.